Each of the 7 T cell receptor beta chains below was sequenced from the same sample in a study of regulatory T cells in long-lasting Graves disease. Arm-PCR with iRepertoire HTBI primers amplified the CDR3 regions for these TCR beta libraries. TCRdb reanalysed the multiplex PCR reads using MiXCR and keeps one entry per CDR3 protein. The sample holds 530,000 or so distinct CDR3 sequences; roughly 12% are singletons and the top ten take 10%. The time point was: newly diagnosed GD, antithyroid drugs for less than 3 months. Scientists built the TCR library using RNA that was extracted from PBMCs. These same data were also listed under a study on T cells in Graves' hyperthyroidism and ophthalmopathy.

The source was peripheral blood mononuclear cells (PBMCs), collected at new diagnosis, from a patient treated with antithyroid drugs. These receptors were obtained from a man under 40 with Graves disease.

The chain couples TRBV7-2 to TRBJ2-2, with 14 bases identical to TRBD2. This CDR3 comprises 16 residues. Germline lookup yields CDR1 SGHTA and CDR2 FQGNSA. J gave up 6 bases and V 5 bases, and 5 bases lay outside the gene matches. The CDR3 here is CASSTGTSGSSGELFF. The CDR3 DNA is TGTGCCAGCAGCACAGGGACTAGCGGGAGTTCCGGGGAGCTGTTTTTT. Drawing the rest from reference TRBV7-2 and TRBJ2-2, the complete variable domain is GAGVSQSPSNKVTEKGKDVELRCDPISGHTALYWYRQSLGQGLEFLIYFQGNSAPDKSGLPSDRFSAERTGGSVSTLTIQRTQQEDSAVYLCASSTGTSGSSGELFFGEGSRLTVL.

This clonotype was observed at least ten times. The chain couples TRBV11-2 to TRBJ2-7, with 7 bases matching TRBD2. The CDR3 covers 16 residues. Unmatched junction bases numbered 10, after V lost 5 bases and J lost 0 bases. Per germline, CDR1 SGHAT and CDR2 FQNNGV. The CDR3: CASSLQSGTSSYEQYF. The CDR3 DNA follows: TGTGCCAGCAGCCTCCAAAGCGGGACGAGCTCCTACGAGCAGTACTTC. The complete variable domain, with remaining parts taken from reference TRBV11-2 and TRBJ2-7, reads EAGVAQSPRYKIIEKRQSVAFWCNPISGHATLYWYQQILGQGPKLLIQFQNNGVVDDSQLPKDRFSAERLKGVDSTLKIQPAKLEDSAVYLCASSLQSGTSSYEQYFGPGTRLTVT.

This clonotype occurred many times. V gene TRBV12-3 or TRBV12-4 combines with J gene TRBJ2-3; the match to TRBD2 covers 11 bases. The CDR3 has 15 residues. The junction had 4 bases not matched to a gene; V was cut back by 6 bases and J by 2 bases. Here the CDR3 reads CASSLAGGNTDTQYF. The CDR3 nucleotides are TGTGCCAGCAGCCTAGCGGGAGGTAACACAGATACGCAGTATTTT.

This clonotype was observed at least ten times. The chain uses TRBV11-2 and TRBJ2-7; D possibly corresponds to TRBD1 (6 bases). V was clipped by 3 bases and J by 2 bases, with 14 bases between them. The CDR3 is 15 residues long. Germline values: CDR1 SGHAT, CDR2 FQNNGV. The CDR3 DNA reads TGTGCCAGCAGCTTGAACCAGGGGTCCCCCTACGAGCAGTACTTC. Protein: CASSLNQGSPYEQYF.

The J gene is TRBJ2-1, the V gene TRBV10-3; the match to TRBD2 covers 9 bases. Germline values: CDR1 ENHRY, CDR2 SYGVKD. The CDR3 runs 12 residues. V lost 10 bases, J lost 7 bases, and 5 bases stayed unmatched. The CDR3 coding sequence is TGTGCCACCCGACTAGCGGCAAATGAGCAGTTCTTC. Translated, it gives CATRLAANEQFF.

The J gene is TRBJ1-2, the V gene TRBV20-1, with D possibly being TRBD1 (5 bases). Germline CDR1 DFQATT, CDR2 SNEGSKA (reference sequence). V was pared by 5 bases and J by 8 bases, with 15 bases between. CDR3 length equals 12 residues. This CDR3 reads CSALGGGDGYTF. The CDR3, as DNA: TGCAGTGCTCTGGGGGGGGGGGACGGCTACACCTTC.

The sample holds a few counts of this clonotype. With a much larger clone just one base away, this may be a read error. The rearrangement links TRBV12-5 to TRBJ2-3; 10 nucleotides match TRBD1. Germline V gene sequence: CDR1 LGHNT, CDR2 FRNRAP. There are 18 residues in the CDR3. Written as DNA, the CDR3 is TGTGCTAGTGGTTTGGTACTTACGGACAGGGGGGGCACAGATACGCAGTGTTTT. It specifies CASGLVLTDRGGTDTQCF.